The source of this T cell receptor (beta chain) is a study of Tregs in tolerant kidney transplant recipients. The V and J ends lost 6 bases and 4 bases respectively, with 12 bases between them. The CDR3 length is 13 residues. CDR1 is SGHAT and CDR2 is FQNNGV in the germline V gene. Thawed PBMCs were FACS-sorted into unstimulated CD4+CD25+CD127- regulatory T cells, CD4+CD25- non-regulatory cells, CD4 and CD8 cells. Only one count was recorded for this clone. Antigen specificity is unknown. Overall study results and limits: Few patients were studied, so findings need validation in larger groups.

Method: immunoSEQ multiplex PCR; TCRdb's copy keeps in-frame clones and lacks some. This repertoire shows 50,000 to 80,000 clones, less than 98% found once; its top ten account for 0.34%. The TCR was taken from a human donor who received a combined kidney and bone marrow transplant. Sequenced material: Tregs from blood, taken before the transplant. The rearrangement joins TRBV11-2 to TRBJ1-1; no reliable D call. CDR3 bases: TGTGCCAGCAGATTACAAGGAGGCACTGAAGCTTTCTTT. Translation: CASRLQGGTEAFF.